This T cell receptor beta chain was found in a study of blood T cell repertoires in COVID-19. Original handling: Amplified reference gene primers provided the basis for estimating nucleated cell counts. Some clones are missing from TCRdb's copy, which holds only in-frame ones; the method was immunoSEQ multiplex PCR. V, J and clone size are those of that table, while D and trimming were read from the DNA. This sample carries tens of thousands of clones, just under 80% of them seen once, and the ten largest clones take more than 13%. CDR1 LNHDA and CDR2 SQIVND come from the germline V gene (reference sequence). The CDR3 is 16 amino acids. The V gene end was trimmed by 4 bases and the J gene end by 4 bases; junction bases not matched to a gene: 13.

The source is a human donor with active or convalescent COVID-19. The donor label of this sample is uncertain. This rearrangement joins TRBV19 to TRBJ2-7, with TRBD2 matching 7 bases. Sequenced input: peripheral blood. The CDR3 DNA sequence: TGTGCCAGTAGTAACACCCTTCGGCGGGAGTCTTACGAGCAGTACTTC. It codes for CASSNTLRRESYEQYF.